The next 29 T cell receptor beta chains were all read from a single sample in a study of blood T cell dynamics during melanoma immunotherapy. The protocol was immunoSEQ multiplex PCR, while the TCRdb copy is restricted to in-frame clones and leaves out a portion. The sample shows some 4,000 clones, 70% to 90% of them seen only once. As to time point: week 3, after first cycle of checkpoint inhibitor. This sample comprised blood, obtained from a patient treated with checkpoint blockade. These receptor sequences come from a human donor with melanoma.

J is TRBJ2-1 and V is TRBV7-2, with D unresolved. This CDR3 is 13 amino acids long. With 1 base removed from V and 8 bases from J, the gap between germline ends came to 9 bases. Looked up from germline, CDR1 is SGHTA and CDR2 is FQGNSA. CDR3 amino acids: CASSLGAAYEQFF. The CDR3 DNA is TGTGCCAGCAGCTTAGGGGCAGCCTATGAGCAGTTCTTC. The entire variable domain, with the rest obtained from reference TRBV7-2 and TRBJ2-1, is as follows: GAGVSQSPSNKVTEKGKDVELRCDPISGHTALYWYRQSLGQGLEFLIYFQGNSAPDKSGLPSDRFSAERTGGSVSTLTIQRTQQEDSAVYLCASSLGAAYEQFFGPGTRLTVL.

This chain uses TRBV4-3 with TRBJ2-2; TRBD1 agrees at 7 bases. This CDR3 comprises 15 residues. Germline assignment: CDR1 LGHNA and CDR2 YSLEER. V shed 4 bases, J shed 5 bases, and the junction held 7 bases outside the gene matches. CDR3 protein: CASSPGTEKTGELFF. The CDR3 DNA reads TGCGCCAGCAGCCCTGGGACAGAAAAGACCGGGGAGCTGTTTTTT.

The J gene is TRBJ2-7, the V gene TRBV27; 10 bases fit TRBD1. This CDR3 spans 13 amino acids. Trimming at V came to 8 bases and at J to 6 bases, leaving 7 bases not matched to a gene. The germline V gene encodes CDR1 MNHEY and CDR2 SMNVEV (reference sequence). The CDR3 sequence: CASRFGQGGEQYF. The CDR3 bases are TGTGCCAGCCGCTTTGGACAGGGGGGCGAGCAGTACTTC.

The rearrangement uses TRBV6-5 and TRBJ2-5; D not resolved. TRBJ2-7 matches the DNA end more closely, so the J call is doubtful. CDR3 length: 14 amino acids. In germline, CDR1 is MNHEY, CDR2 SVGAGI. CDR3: CASSYGQTPHEQYF. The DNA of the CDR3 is TGTGCCAGCAGTTATGGGCAGACCCCCCACGAGCAGTACTTC.

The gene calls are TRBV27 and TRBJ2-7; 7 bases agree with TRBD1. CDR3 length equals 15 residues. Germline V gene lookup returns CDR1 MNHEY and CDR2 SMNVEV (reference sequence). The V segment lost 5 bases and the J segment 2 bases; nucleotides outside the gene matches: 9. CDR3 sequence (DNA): TGTGCCAGCAGTCCCCGACAGGGTAATCCCTACGAGCAGTACTTC. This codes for CASSPRQGNPYEQYF.

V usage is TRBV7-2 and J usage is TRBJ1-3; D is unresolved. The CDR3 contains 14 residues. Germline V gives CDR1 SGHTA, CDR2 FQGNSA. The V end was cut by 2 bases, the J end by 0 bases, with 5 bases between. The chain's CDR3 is CASSLQSSGNTIYF. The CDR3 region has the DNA TGTGCCAGCAGCTTACAGAGCTCTGGAAACACCATATATTTT.

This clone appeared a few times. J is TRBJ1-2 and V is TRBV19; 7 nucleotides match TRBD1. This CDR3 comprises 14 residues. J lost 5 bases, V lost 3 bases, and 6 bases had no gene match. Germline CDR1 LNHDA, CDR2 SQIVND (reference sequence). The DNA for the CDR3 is TGTGCCAGTAGTATTCTAGGGGGCGAATATGGCTACACCTTC. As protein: CASSILGGEYGYTF.

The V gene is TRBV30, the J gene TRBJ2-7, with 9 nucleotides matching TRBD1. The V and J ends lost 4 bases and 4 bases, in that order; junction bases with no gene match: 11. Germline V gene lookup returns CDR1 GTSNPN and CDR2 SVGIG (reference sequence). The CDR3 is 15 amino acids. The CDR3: CAWNSPGQGIYEQYF. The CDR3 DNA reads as TGTGCCTGGAATTCCCCGGGACAGGGTATATACGAGCAGTACTTC.

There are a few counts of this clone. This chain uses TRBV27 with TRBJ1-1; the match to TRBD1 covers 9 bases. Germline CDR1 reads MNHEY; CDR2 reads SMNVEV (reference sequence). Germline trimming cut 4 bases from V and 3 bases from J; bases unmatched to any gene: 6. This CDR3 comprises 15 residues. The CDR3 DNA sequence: TGTGCCAGCAGTTCCCTACAGGGGGCGCACACTGAAGCTTTCTTT. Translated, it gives CASSSLQGAHTEAFF.

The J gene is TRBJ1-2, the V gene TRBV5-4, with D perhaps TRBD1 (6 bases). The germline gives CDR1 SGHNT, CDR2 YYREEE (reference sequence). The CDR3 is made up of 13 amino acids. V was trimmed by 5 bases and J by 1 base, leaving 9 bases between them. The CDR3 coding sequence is TGTGCCAGCAGACCGGACAGTAACTATGGCTACACCTTC. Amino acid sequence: CASRPDSNYGYTF.

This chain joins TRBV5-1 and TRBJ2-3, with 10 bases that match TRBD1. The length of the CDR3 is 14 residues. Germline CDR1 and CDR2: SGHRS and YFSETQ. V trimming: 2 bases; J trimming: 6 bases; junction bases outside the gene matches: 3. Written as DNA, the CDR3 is TGCGCCAGCAGCTTACGACAGGGGGCGGATACGCAGTATTTT. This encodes CASSLRQGADTQYF.

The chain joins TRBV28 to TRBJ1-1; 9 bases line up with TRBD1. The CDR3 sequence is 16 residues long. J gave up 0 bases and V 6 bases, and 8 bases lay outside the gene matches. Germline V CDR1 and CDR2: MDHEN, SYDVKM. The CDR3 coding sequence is TGTGCCAGCAGGGATTGGGACAGGGTGGTGAACACTGAAGCTTTCTTT. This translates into CASRDWDRVVNTEAFF.

The CDR3 nucleotides read TGTGCCAGCAGACAGACTAGCGTCACGTACGAGCAGTACTTC. Protein product: CASRQTSVTYEQYF. This rearrangement joins TRBV6-5 to TRBJ2-7; 8 nucleotides match TRBD2. The CDR3 is 14 amino acids. V trimming: 6 bases; J trimming: 4 bases; junction bases outside the gene matches: 8. Germline-derived CDR1 and CDR2 are MNHEY and SVGAGI.

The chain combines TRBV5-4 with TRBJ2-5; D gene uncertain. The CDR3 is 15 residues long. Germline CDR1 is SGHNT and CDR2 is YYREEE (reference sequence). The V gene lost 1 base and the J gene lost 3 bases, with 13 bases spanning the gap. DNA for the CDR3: TGTGCCAGCAGCTTGATCTCGGTCCAAGAAGAGACCCAGTACTTC. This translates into CASSLISVQEETQYF.

CDR3 nucleotides: TGTGCCAGCAGCTTAGGGCAAGGGACCGGGGAGCTGTTTTTT. It encodes CASSLGQGTGELFF. This chain uses TRBV11-2 with TRBJ2-2, with D unclear. The V end was cut by 1 base, the J end by 5 bases, with 8 bases between. This CDR3 contains 14 residues. CDR1 SGHAT and CDR2 FQNNGV come from the germline V gene. Supplemented by reference TRBV11-2 and TRBJ2-2, the full variable domain reads EAGVAQSPRYKIIEKRQSVAFWCNPISGHATLYWYQQILGQGPKLLIQFQNNGVVDDSQLPKDRFSAERLKGVDSTLKIQPAKLEDSAVYLCASSLGQGTGELFFGEGSRLTVL.

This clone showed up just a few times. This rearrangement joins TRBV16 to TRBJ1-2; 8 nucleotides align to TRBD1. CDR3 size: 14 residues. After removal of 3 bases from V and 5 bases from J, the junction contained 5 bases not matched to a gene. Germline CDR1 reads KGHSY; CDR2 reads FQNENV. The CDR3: CASSQGQAGYGYTF. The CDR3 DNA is TGTGCCAGCAGCCAGGGACAGGCTGGGTATGGCTACACCTTC.

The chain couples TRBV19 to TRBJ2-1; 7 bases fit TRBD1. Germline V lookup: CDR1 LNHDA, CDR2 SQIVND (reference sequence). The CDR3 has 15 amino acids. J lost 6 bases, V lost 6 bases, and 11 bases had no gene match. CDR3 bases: TGTGCCAGTAGCGCGACAGGGCACACTGGCAATGAGCAGTTCTTC. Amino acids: CASSATGHTGNEQFF.

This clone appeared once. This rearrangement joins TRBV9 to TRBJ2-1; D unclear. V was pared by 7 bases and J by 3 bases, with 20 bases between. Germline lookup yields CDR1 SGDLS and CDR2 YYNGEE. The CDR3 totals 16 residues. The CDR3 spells CASAPTNRAIYNEQFF. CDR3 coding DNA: TGTGCCAGCGCACCTACCAATCGGGCAATCTACAATGAGCAGTTCTTC.

The CDR3 here is CASSLTGGSEGYTF. The CDR3 DNA reads as TGTGCCAGCAGCTTAACAGGGGGCTCAGAAGGCTACACCTTC. This chain uses TRBV7-9 with TRBJ1-2, with TRBD1 identical over 9 bases. The CDR3 has 14 amino acids. V shed 2 bases, J shed 8 bases, and the junction held 6 bases outside the gene matches. From germline, CDR1 is SEHNR and CDR2 FQNEAQ (reference sequence).

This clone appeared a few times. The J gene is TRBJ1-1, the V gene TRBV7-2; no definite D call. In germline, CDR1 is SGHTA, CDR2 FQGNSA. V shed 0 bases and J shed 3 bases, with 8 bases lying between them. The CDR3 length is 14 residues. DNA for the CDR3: TGTGCCAGCAGCTTAGCTTTTTGGGACACTGAAGCTTTCTTT. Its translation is CASSLAFWDTEAFF.

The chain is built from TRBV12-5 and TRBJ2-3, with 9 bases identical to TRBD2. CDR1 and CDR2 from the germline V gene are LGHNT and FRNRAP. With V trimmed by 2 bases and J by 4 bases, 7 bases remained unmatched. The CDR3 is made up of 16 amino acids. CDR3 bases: TGTGCTAGTGGTTTGTCTCGGACTAGCGTCCCAGATACGCAGTATTTT. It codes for CASGLSRTSVPDTQYF.

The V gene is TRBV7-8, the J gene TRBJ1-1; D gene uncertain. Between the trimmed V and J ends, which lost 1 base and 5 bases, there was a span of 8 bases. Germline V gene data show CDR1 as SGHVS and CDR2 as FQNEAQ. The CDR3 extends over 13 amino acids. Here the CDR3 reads CASSLDGVTEAFF. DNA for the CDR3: TGTGCCAGCAGCTTAGACGGGGTAACTGAAGCTTTCTTT.

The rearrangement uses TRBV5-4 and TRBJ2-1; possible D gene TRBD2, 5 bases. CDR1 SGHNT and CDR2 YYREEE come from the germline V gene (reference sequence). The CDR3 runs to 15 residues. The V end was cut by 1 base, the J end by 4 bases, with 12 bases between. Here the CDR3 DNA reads TGTGCCAGCAGCTTGAAAGAGCGGCCTTACAATGAGCAGTTCTTC. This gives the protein CASSLKERPYNEQFF.

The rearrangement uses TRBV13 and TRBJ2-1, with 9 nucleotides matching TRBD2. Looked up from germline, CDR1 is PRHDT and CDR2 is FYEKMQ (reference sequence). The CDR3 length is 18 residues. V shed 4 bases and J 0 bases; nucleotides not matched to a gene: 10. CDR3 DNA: TGTGCCAGCAGCTCGGTGGGCGGGAGGGAAGGCTCCTACAATGAGCAGTTCTTC. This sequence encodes CASSSVGGREGSYNEQFF.

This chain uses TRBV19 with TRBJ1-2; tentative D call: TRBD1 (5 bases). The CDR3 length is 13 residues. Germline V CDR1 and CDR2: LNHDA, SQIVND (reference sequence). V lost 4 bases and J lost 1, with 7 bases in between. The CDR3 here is CASSSQGNYGYTF. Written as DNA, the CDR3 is TGTGCCAGTAGTAGCCAGGGTAACTATGGCTACACCTTC.

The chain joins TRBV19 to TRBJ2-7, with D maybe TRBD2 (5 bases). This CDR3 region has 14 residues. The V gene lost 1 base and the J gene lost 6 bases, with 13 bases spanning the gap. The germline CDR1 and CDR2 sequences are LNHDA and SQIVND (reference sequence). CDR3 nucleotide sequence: TGTGCCAGTAGTATAGCCGGGGTAGAAGGCGAGCAGTACTTC. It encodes CASSIAGVEGEQYF.

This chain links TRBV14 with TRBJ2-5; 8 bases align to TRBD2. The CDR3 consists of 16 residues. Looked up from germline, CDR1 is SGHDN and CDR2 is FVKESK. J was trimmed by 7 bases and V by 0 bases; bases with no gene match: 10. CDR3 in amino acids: CASSQDRGGGLMTQYF. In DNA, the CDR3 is TGTGCCAGCAGCCAAGATCGTGGCGGGGGGCTTATGACCCAGTACTTC.

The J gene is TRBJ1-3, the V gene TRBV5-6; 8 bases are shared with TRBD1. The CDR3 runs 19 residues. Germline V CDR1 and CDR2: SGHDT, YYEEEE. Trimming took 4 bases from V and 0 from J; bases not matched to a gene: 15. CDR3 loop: CASSPGRRTGLSSGNTIYF. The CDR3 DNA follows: TGTGCCAGCAGCCCCGGACGCCGGACAGGGCTTAGCTCTGGAAACACCATATATTTT.

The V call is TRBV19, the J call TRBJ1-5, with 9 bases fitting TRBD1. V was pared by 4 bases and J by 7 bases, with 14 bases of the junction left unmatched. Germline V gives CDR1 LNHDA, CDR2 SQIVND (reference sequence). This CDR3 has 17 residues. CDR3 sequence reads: CASSTPTGGAVRQPQHF. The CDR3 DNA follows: TGTGCCAGTAGTACCCCAACAGGGGGCGCGGTTCGACAGCCCCAGCATTTT.